This TCR beta chain is drawn from a study of CD8+CD57+ T cells in acquired aplastic anemia. Study details: Average DNA yield from sorted CD4+ and CD8+ cells was around 3.2 ug.

A few counts support this clonotype. At one boundary the junction diverges from the germline segment, which might be a read error. TCR beta VDJ and CDR3 were profiled, and genomic DNA was the template. In TCRdb, the reads were re-called with MiXCR into one record per CDR3 protein. The top ten clones hold 66% of a sample with about 81,000 distinct CDR3 sequences, about half of them seen once. Input material: sorted CD4+, CD8+, or CD8+CD57+ T cells (not recorded which) from PBMCs. This TCR was sampled from a human donor in good health, serving as a control.

Written as DNA, the CDR3 is TGTGCCAGCAGTCTTGTACCTCCAAATGAGCAGTTCTTC. This sequence encodes CASSLVPPNEQFF. The chain couples TRBV24-1 to TRBJ2-1; D remains unclear. Germline V gene sequence: CDR1 KGHDR, CDR2 SFDVKD. This CDR3 has 13 amino acids.